These T cell receptor beta chains were read from a single sample in a study of blood T cell repertoires in COVID-19. Assay: immunoSEQ multiplex PCR; the TCRdb copy retains only in-frame clones and omits some. Among some 69,000 clones listed, approximately 79% were seen once. The sequenced sample was peripheral blood. Source of these receptors: a human donor in a cohort sampled during active COVID-19. The CDR3 runs from the conserved cysteine through the conserved F or W. Fields, in order: V gene, D gene, clone size, J gene, CDR3 DNA, CDR3 protein. A D gene is named only where the DNA matches it firmly. Size tells how often a clone was seen (once, few, many) or the class of an expanded clone, and some rows leave it out.

v_gene: TRBV6-5; d_gene: .; abundance: .; j_gene: TRBJ1-2; CDR3nt: TGTGCCAGCAGTTACGACAGAAGAACTAACTATGGCTACACCTTC; CDR3aa: CASSYDRRTNYGYTF
v_gene: TRBV18; d_gene: TRBD1; abundance: .; j_gene: TRBJ2-7; CDR3nt: TGTGCCAGCTCACCGAGGACAGGTCCCGGGGCCGAGCAGTACTTC; CDR3aa: CASSPRTGPGAEQYF
v_gene: TRBV6-2/TRBV6-3; d_gene: .; abundance: few; j_gene: TRBJ1-3; CDR3nt: TGTGCCAGCAGTAGTGCGATCATACCGGACACCATATATTTT; CDR3aa: CASSSAIIPDTIYF
v_gene: TRBV19; d_gene: TRBD1; abundance: .; j_gene: TRBJ1-1; CDR3nt: TGTGCCAGTAGTATAGCAGGGGGGACTGAAGCTTTCTTT; CDR3aa: CASSIAGGTEAFF
v_gene: TRBV10-2; d_gene: .; abundance: .; j_gene: TRBJ2-7; CDR3nt: TGCGCCAGCAGTCTATTGACAGGTTCCTACGAGCAGTACTTC; CDR3aa: CASSLLTGSYEQYF
v_gene: TRBV28; d_gene: TRBD1; abundance: .; j_gene: TRBJ2-7; CDR3nt: TGTGCCAGCAGTCCCCCAGGACAGGGGGCTCCCCACGAGCAGTACTTC; CDR3aa: CASSPPGQGAPHEQYF
v_gene: TRBV6-1; d_gene: TRBD1; abundance: once; j_gene: TRBJ1-1; CDR3nt: TGTGCCAGCAGTGACCCTTCCCACGGGACAGGGGTTTGGACTGAAGCTTTCTTT; CDR3aa: CASSDPSHGTGVWTEAFF
v_gene: TRBV24-1; d_gene: TRBD1; abundance: .; j_gene: TRBJ2-1; CDR3nt: TGTGCCACCAGAAGCGGACAGGACAATGAGCAGTTCTTC; CDR3aa: CATRSGQDNEQFF
v_gene: TRBV7-2; d_gene: .; abundance: few; j_gene: TRBJ1-5; CDR3nt: TGTGCCAGCAGCCCGACGGGAGTTAGCAATCAGCCCCAGCATTTT; CDR3aa: CASSPTGVSNQPQHF
v_gene: TRBV5-1; d_gene: .; abundance: once; j_gene: TRBJ1-4; CDR3nt: TGCGCCAGCAGCCCCGACAGAGCAAATGAAAAACTGTTTTTT; CDR3aa: CASSPDRANEKLFF
v_gene: TRBV10-3; d_gene: TRBD1; abundance: .; j_gene: TRBJ2-2; CDR3nt: TGTGCCTCAACGGACAGGTTGAACACCGGGGAGCTGTTTTTT; CDR3aa: CASTDRLNTGELFF
v_gene: TRBV7-8; d_gene: .; abundance: .; j_gene: TRBJ2-7; CDR3nt: TGTGCCAGCAGCTTAGGTCACGCAGGGGGGTTCTCACCCGAGCAGTACTTC; CDR3aa: CASSLGHAGGFSPEQYF
v_gene: TRBV27; d_gene: TRBD1; abundance: .; j_gene: TRBJ1-1; CDR3nt: TGTGCCAGCAGTTCCAACTGGGCTTCAGGGGGCTCTGAAGCTTTCTTT; CDR3aa: CASSSNWASGGSEAFF
v_gene: TRBV29-1; d_gene: .; abundance: .; j_gene: TRBJ2-7; CDR3nt: TGCAGCGTTGAGGTGGGGCGCTTACCGGGCGAGCAGTACTTC; CDR3aa: CSVEVGRLPGEQYF
v_gene: TRBV10-1; d_gene: .; abundance: .; j_gene: TRBJ2-7; CDR3nt: TGCGCCAGCAGTGAGTCTATGGGGCTGCAGTACTTC; CDR3aa: CASSESMGLQYF
v_gene: TRBV24-1; d_gene: TRBD1; abundance: .; j_gene: TRBJ2-3; CDR3nt: TGTGCCACCAGTGGCGGGACAGGGGTGTCCGATACGCAGTATTTT; CDR3aa: CATSGGTGVSDTQYF
v_gene: TRBV27; d_gene: TRBD1; abundance: .; j_gene: TRBJ1-1; CDR3nt: TGTGCCAGCAGTTTATCCCCAGGGGGTGAGAGCACTGAAGCTTTCTTT; CDR3aa: CASSLSPGGESTEAFF
v_gene: TRBV9; d_gene: .; abundance: .; j_gene: TRBJ2-1; CDR3nt: TGTGCCAGCAGCGTAGTGGGGGCGTCCTACAATGAGCAGTTCTTC; CDR3aa: CASSVVGASYNEQFF
v_gene: TRBV19; d_gene: TRBD2; abundance: .; j_gene: TRBJ2-2; CDR3nt: TGTGCCAGTAGTATCGGGGGGGCTCGGACCGGGGAGCTGTTTTTT; CDR3aa: CASSIGGARTGELFF
v_gene: TRBV5-1; d_gene: .; abundance: .; j_gene: TRBJ1-2; CDR3nt: TGCGCCAGCAGCTTGGATTGGGGCGGGGGTGGCTACACCTTC; CDR3aa: CASSLDWGGGGYTF
v_gene: TRBV10-3; d_gene: .; abundance: .; j_gene: TRBJ2-3; CDR3nt: TGTGCCATCAGTGAAAGGGGGGGCGGCACAGATACGCAGTATTTT; CDR3aa: CAISERGGGTDTQYF
v_gene: TRBV9; d_gene: TRBD1; abundance: .; j_gene: TRBJ1-3; CDR3nt: TGTGCCAGCAGCGTAACTGAGGGGGCGAGGGGAAACACCATATATTTT; CDR3aa: CASSVTEGARGNTIYF
v_gene: TRBV6-5; d_gene: TRBD1; abundance: .; j_gene: TRBJ2-3; CDR3nt: TGTGCCAGCAGTTACCGACAGGGTTTCACAGATACGCAGTATTTT; CDR3aa: CASSYRQGFTDTQYF
v_gene: TRBV3-1/TRBV3-2; d_gene: .; abundance: .; j_gene: TRBJ1-1; CDR3nt: TGTGCCAGCAGCCAAGACGGTTTACCGAACACTGAAGCTTTCTTT; CDR3aa: CASSQDGLPNTEAFF
v_gene: TRBV19; d_gene: .; abundance: .; j_gene: TRBJ2-2; CDR3nt: TGTGCCAGTAGTAGGGTGGCCGGGAGAACAGTGACCACCGGGGAGCTGTTTTTT; CDR3aa: CASSRVAGRTVTTGELFF
v_gene: TRBV11-2; d_gene: TRBD2; abundance: few; j_gene: TRBJ2-1; CDR3nt: TGTGCCAGCAGCCCGACTAGCCATGAGCAGTTCTTC; CDR3aa: CASSPTSHEQFF
v_gene: TRBV11-2; d_gene: .; abundance: .; j_gene: TRBJ2-7; CDR3nt: TGTGCCAGCAGCCATACATTTAGCGGATACGAGCAGTACTTC; CDR3aa: CASSHTFSGYEQYF
v_gene: TRBV11-2; d_gene: TRBD1; abundance: .; j_gene: TRBJ2-3; CDR3nt: TGTGCCTCGCCCTGGTTCGGGACAGGGTTCCTAGATACGCAGTATTTT; CDR3aa: CASPWFGTGFLDTQYF
v_gene: TRBV28; d_gene: .; abundance: once; j_gene: TRBJ1-5; CDR3nt: TGTGCCAGCAGTCCCCTAATGGCAGGTTTCCTAAGCAATCAGCCCCAGCATTTT; CDR3aa: CASSPLMAGFLSNQPQHF
v_gene: TRBV6-6; d_gene: .; abundance: .; j_gene: TRBJ1-3; CDR3nt: TGTGCCAGCAGTCTCAAAGGGGCAGGGATCTCTGGAAACACCATATATTTT; CDR3aa: CASSLKGAGISGNTIYF
v_gene: TRBV30; d_gene: .; abundance: .; j_gene: TRBJ1-1; CDR3nt: TGTGCCTGGATCATAGATCATGAAGCTTTCTTT; CDR3aa: CAWIIDHEAFF
v_gene: TRBV20-1; d_gene: .; abundance: .; j_gene: TRBJ1-2; CDR3nt: TGCAGTGCTAGACACAATGGCTACACCTTC; CDR3aa: CSARHNGYTF
v_gene: TRBV4-1; d_gene: TRBD1; abundance: .; j_gene: TRBJ2-7; CDR3nt: TGCGCCAGCAGCCATGCTACAGGGGGCGACGAGCAGTACTTC; CDR3aa: CASSHATGGDEQYF
v_gene: TRBV5-4; d_gene: .; abundance: .; j_gene: TRBJ2-5; CDR3nt: TGTGCCAGCAGCCCGAAACGGGGAGCCCAAGAGACCCAGTACTTC; CDR3aa: CASSPKRGAQETQYF
v_gene: TRBV28; d_gene: TRBD1; abundance: .; j_gene: TRBJ2-5; CDR3nt: TGTGCCAGCAGTTTCGCCGGGACAGGGGGCCCCTTTCAGACCCAGTACTTC; CDR3aa: CASSFAGTGGPFQTQYF
v_gene: TRBV24-1; d_gene: .; abundance: .; j_gene: TRBJ1-2; CDR3nt: TGTGCCACCAGTTCCGGGAGGAATTCCTATGGCTACACCTTC; CDR3aa: CATSSGRNSYGYTF
v_gene: TRBV18; d_gene: TRBD2; abundance: .; j_gene: TRBJ2-1; CDR3nt: TGTGCCAGCTCACCGGGGGGGGGTTCTTACAATGAGCAGTTCTTC; CDR3aa: CASSPGGGSYNEQFF
v_gene: TRBV9; d_gene: TRBD1; abundance: .; j_gene: TRBJ1-2; CDR3nt: TGTGCCAGCAGCGTAGGGGCAGGGGGCTCTCATGGCTACACCTTC; CDR3aa: CASSVGAGGSHGYTF
v_gene: TRBV20-1; d_gene: TRBD2; abundance: .; j_gene: TRBJ2-1; CDR3nt: TGCAGTGCTAGTGGGGCGGGGGGGCAAAGGTCCTACAATGAGCAGTTCTTC; CDR3aa: CSASGAGGQRSYNEQFF
v_gene: TRBV7-8; d_gene: TRBD1; abundance: .; j_gene: TRBJ2-3; CDR3nt: TGTGCCAGCAGCTTACCGGGACAGGGGGTAGATACGCAGTATTTT; CDR3aa: CASSLPGQGVDTQYF
v_gene: TRBV7-2; d_gene: TRBD2; abundance: .; j_gene: TRBJ2-7; CDR3nt: TGTGCCAGCAGCTTAGCGGGAGGGCTCACGAGCTACGAGCAGTACTTC; CDR3aa: CASSLAGGLTSYEQYF
v_gene: TRBV7-9; d_gene: TRBD1; abundance: .; j_gene: TRBJ2-7; CDR3nt: TGTGCCAGCAGCCTGGGACAGGGAAAAGAGCAGTACTTC; CDR3aa: CASSLGQGKEQYF
v_gene: TRBV24-1; d_gene: TRBD1; abundance: .; j_gene: TRBJ2-3; CDR3nt: TGTGCCACCAGTGACCCAATCCCGGGACAGCGCACAGATACGCAGTATTTT; CDR3aa: CATSDPIPGQRTDTQYF
v_gene: TRBV7-2; d_gene: TRBD1; abundance: once; j_gene: TRBJ2-5; CDR3nt: TGTGCCAGCAGCTTACAACAGGGGGCTGGTGAGACCCAGTACTTC; CDR3aa: CASSLQQGAGETQYF
v_gene: TRBV7-6; d_gene: .; abundance: .; j_gene: TRBJ1-2; CDR3nt: TGTGCCAGCAGCCGGGGGGAAGGACCACTCTATGGCTACACCTTC; CDR3aa: CASSRGEGPLYGYTF
v_gene: TRBV4-1; d_gene: TRBD2; abundance: .; j_gene: TRBJ2-1; CDR3nt: TGCGCCAGCAGCTCAGACGCCAGCGGGAGGGCCTTTGAGCAGTTCTTC; CDR3aa: CASSSDASGRAFEQFF
v_gene: TRBV18; d_gene: .; abundance: few; j_gene: TRBJ2-2; CDR3nt: TGTGCCAGCTCACCAAGGACTCCCCAGGACACCGGGGAGCTGTTTTTT; CDR3aa: CASSPRTPQDTGELFF
v_gene: TRBV9; d_gene: TRBD2; abundance: .; j_gene: TRBJ2-3; CDR3nt: TGTGCCAGCAGCGTAGGGACTAGCGGGAGTCAAGATACGCAGTATTTT; CDR3aa: CASSVGTSGSQDTQYF
v_gene: TRBV19; d_gene: .; abundance: .; j_gene: TRBJ2-7; CDR3nt: TGTGCCAGTAGTATACAGGGTCACGAGCAGTACTTC; CDR3aa: CASSIQGHEQYF
v_gene: TRBV5-1; d_gene: .; abundance: .; j_gene: TRBJ1-1; CDR3nt: TGCGCCAGCAGCTTTGGGGGGATGAACACTGAAGCTTTCTTT; CDR3aa: CASSFGGMNTEAFF